What follows are 15 T cell receptor beta chains derived from one specimen sequenced in a study of OX40 agonist ivuxolimab in advanced cancers. TCRdb's copy holds only in-frame clones and misses some; the assay was immunoSEQ multiplex PCR. The repertoire holds some 70,000 clones, with over 85% as singletons. Sequenced here: CD4+ or CD8+ T cells sorted from blood, sampled in a trial of the OX40 agonist ivuxolimab. The receptor set was obtained from an adult with an advanced solid tumor such as melanoma, head and neck, liver or kidney cancer.

The CDR3 sequence: CASSPGQAGPLHF. The CDR3 DNA is TGTGCCAGCAGCCCGGGACAGGCGGGTCCCCTCCACTTT. The gene calls are TRBV7-8 and TRBJ1-6; TRBD1 matches 8 bases. The ends lost 5 bases at V and 13 bases at J; junction bases unmatched: 7. The CDR3 covers 13 residues. CDR1 and CDR2 from the germline V gene are SGHVS and FQNEAQ.

This chain joins TRBV5-6 and TRBJ1-2; 7 bases match TRBD1. Losses at the gene ends were 1 base for V and 7 bases for J; bases not matched to a gene: 10. The length of the CDR3 is 15 residues. The V gene's germline CDR1 is SGHDT and CDR2 YYEEEE. CDR3 sequence: CASSLTVLPGGGYTF. The CDR3 region has the DNA TGTGCCAGCAGCTTGACAGTCCTCCCAGGGGGTGGCTACACCTTC.

CDR3 nucleotide sequence: TGCGCCAGCAGCTCTGGGTACGAGCAGTACTTC. It specifies CASSSGYEQYF. The chain has TRBV5-1 and TRBJ2-7; D not resolved. The CDR3 length is 11 residues. CDR1 is SGHRS and CDR2 is YFSETQ in the germline V gene. Trimming pared 3 bases from V and 4 bases from J, leaving 5 bases between.

J is TRBJ2-3 and V is TRBV5-4, with 8 bases fitting TRBD2. From germline, CDR1 is SGHNT and CDR2 YYREEE (reference sequence). V was clipped by 4 bases and J by 0 bases; unmatched bases: 13. This CDR3 contains 18 residues. CDR3 amino acids: CASSPKRGGGSSTDTQYF. CDR3 coding DNA: TGTGCCAGCAGCCCGAAAAGGGGCGGGGGGTCGAGCACAGATACGCAGTATTTT. The variable domain in full, with the rest retrieved from reference TRBV5-4 and TRBJ2-3, is ETGVTQSPTHLIKTRGQQVTLRCSSQSGHNTVSWYQQALGQGPQFIFQYYREEENGRGNFPPRFSGLQFPNYSSELNVNALELDDSALYLCASSPKRGGGSSTDTQYFGPGTRLTVL.

The chain has TRBV5-6 and TRBJ2-5; D perhaps matches TRBD2 (5 bases). This CDR3 comprises 14 residues. V lost 4 bases, J lost 5 bases, and 15 bases lay in between. Looked up from germline, CDR1 is SGHDT and CDR2 is YYEEEE. CDR3 coding DNA: TGTGCCAGCAGCCGGGCCGGGAATACCGAGACCCAGTACTTC. It is translated as CASSRAGNTETQYF. The full variable domain, rest sourced from reference TRBV5-6 and TRBJ2-5, is DAGVTQSPTHLIKTRGQQVTLRCSPKSGHDTVSWYQQALGQGPQFIFQYYEEEERQRGNFPDRFSGHQFPNYSSELNVNALLLGDSALYLCASSRAGNTETQYFGPGTRLLVL.

This clone has only one observation. The chain employs TRBV5-6 and TRBJ1-3; 7 nucleotides match TRBD1. The germline gives CDR1 SGHDT, CDR2 YYEEEE. J gave up 6 bases and V 4 bases, and 7 bases lay outside the gene matches. The CDR3 is made up of 14 amino acids. The CDR3 DNA sequence: TGTGCCAGCAGCGTGACGGGACAGCAAAACACCATATATTTT. This gives the protein CASSVTGQQNTIYF.

The chain joins TRBV30 to TRBJ2-2; D is unresolved. Between the trimmed V and J ends, which lost 1 base and 4 bases, there was a span of 7 bases. Germline values: CDR1 GTSNPN, CDR2 SVGIG (reference sequence). This CDR3 has 13 residues. For the CDR3, the DNA is TGTGCCTGGAGTGGCGAGATCACCGGGGAGCTGTTTTTT. This sequence encodes CAWSGEITGELFF.

The chain employs TRBV19 and TRBJ2-2, with D possibly TRBD1 on 6 matching bases. The germline V gene has CDR1 LNHDA and CDR2 SQIVND (reference sequence). This CDR3 spans 18 amino acids. Trimming removed 1 base from V and 4 bases from J, with 19 bases in between. CDR3 sequence reads: CASSIGIQGGRATGELFF. The CDR3 region has the DNA TGTGCCAGTAGTATAGGGATACAGGGCGGTCGGGCCACCGGGGAGCTGTTTTTT.

The chain combines TRBV27 with TRBJ1-2; 7 positions agree with TRBD1. Germline V CDR1 and CDR2: MNHEY, SMNVEV (reference sequence). There are 13 residues in the CDR3. The J segment lost 4 bases and the V segment lost 10 bases, leaving 9 bases of the junction unmatched. CDR3 bases: TGTGCCACCGGGACAGCTAGGAGCTATGGCTACACCTTC. Translated: CATGTARSYGYTF.

This clone was picked up one time. The chain uses TRBV4-1 and TRBJ2-3; no firm D call. Trimming shortened V by 1 base and J by 4 bases, and 12 bases separated the two germline ends. Germline-derived CDR1 and CDR2 are MGHRA and YSYEKL. The CDR3 is 15 amino acids. The CDR3 sequence is CASSQGGLPADTQYF. CDR3 nucleotide sequence: TGCGCCAGCAGCCAAGGTGGCTTACCCGCAGATACGCAGTATTTT.

The chain is built from TRBV6-1 and TRBJ2-5; D possibly corresponds to TRBD1 (6 bases). Deletions cut 6 bases from V and 5 bases from J, with 13 bases between. Germline lookup yields CDR1 MNHNS and CDR2 SASEGT. The CDR3 is 13 residues long. The CDR3 DNA reads as TGTGCCAGCAGATACAGGGATATGGAGACCCAGTACTTC. Translated: CASRYRDMETQYF.

The V gene is TRBV4-2, the J gene TRBJ2-3, with 7 bases matching TRBD2. The ends lost 0 bases at V and 0 bases at J; junction bases unmatched: 9. Looked up from germline, CDR1 is LGHNA and CDR2 is YNFKEQ. The CDR3 extends over 18 amino acids. CDR3: CASSQDALLAVSTDTQYF. The CDR3, as DNA: TGTGCCAGCAGCCAAGACGCCCTGCTAGCGGTTAGCACAGATACGCAGTATTTT.

The CDR3 sequence: CASSQDGAGGTDTQYF. Here the CDR3 DNA reads TGTGCCAGCAGCCAAGATGGAGCGGGGGGCACAGATACGCAGTATTTT. The chain employs TRBV4-2 and TRBJ2-3; 8 nucleotides agree with TRBD2. Germline V gene sequence: CDR1 LGHNA, CDR2 YNFKEQ. This CDR3 has 16 residues. Trimming removed 0 bases from V and 1 base from J; junction bases left unmatched: 3.

This clone was picked up one time. This chain joins TRBV6-1 and TRBJ1-1; unclear D gene. V lost 6 bases to trimming and J lost 3 bases, with 11 bases between them. Looked up from germline, CDR1 is MNHNS and CDR2 is SASEGT. The CDR3 contains 13 residues. CDR3 DNA sequence: TGTGCCAGCAGCCCACAAAGGGACACTGAAGCTTTCTTT. This sequence encodes CASSPQRDTEAFF.

The rearrangement links TRBV2 to TRBJ1-5; D remains ambiguous. The germline CDR1 and CDR2 sequences are SNHLY and FYNNEI. V dropped 9 bases and J dropped 0 bases, with 9 bases sitting between them. This CDR3 has 13 residues. CDR3 DNA: TGTGCCAGTGATTTTTATAGCAATCAGCCCCAGCATTTT. Amino acids: CASDFYSNQPQHF.